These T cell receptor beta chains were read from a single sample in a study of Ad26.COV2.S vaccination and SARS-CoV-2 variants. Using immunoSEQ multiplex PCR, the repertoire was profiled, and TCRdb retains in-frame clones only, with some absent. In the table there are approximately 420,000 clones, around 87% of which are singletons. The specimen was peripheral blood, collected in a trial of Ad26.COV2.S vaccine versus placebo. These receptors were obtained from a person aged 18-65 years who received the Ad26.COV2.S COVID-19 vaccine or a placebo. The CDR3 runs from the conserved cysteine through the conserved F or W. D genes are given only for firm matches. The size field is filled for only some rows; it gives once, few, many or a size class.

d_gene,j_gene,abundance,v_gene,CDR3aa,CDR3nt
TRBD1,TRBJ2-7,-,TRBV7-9,CASRSGQGASSYEQYF,TGTGCCAGCAGATCCGGACAGGGGGCGAGCTCCTACGAGCAGTACTTC
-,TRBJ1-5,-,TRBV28,CASSLPDRAQHF,TGTGCCAGCAGTCTCCCGGACCGGGCCCAGCATTTT
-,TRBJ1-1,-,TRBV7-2,CASSSGPSNTEAFF,TGTGCCAGCAGCTCCGGGCCCTCCAACACTGAAGCTTTCTTT
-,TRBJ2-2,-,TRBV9,CASSVAGGVANTGELFF,TGTGCCAGCAGCGTAGCTGGTGGGGTGGCGAACACCGGGGAGCTGTTTTTT
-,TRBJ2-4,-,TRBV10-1,CASTLERDSSDWVKNIQYF,TGCGCCAGCACCCTCGAGAGGGACTCCAGTGACTGGGTCAAAAACATTCAGTACTTC
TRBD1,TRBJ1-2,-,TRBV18,CASSPRDRDGKGYTF,TGTGCCAGCTCACCCCGAGACAGGGACGGCAAGGGCTACACCTTC
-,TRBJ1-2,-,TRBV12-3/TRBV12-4,CASRQGSNYGYTF,TGTGCCAGCAGGCAGGGGTCTAACTATGGCTACACCTTC
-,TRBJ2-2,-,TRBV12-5,CASGLGDNRDTGELFF,TGTGCTAGTGGTTTGGGTGATAATCGGGACACCGGGGAGCTGTTTTTT
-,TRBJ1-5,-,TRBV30,CAWTPGANQPQHF,TGTGCCTGGACTCCAGGCGCCAATCAGCCCCAGCATTTT
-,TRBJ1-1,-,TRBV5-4,CASSQPVGGSNTEAFF,TGTGCCAGCAGCCAGCCGGTGGGGGGTTCGAACACTGAAGCTTTCTTT
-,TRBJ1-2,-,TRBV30,CAWNPKGRSYGYTF,TGTGCCTGGAACCCGAAGGGCAGGTCCTATGGCTACACCTTC
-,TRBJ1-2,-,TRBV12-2,CASRLVAHADGYTF,TGTGCAAGTCGCTTAGTAGCCCATGCGGATGGCTACACCTTC
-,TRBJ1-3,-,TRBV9,CASSDANTIYF,TGTGCCAGCAGCGATGCAAACACCATATATTTT
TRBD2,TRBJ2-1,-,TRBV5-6,CASSSTSGGEQFF,TGTGCCAGCAGCTCGACTAGCGGCGGTGAGCAGTTCTTC
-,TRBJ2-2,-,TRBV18,CASSPRLENTGELFF,TGTGCCAGCTCACCACGATTGGAGAACACCGGGGAGCTGTTTTTT
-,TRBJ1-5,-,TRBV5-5,CASSARVDSNQPQHF,TGTGCCAGCAGCGCCCGAGTTGATAGCAATCAGCCCCAGCATTTT
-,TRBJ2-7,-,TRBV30,CAWTRDGAYEQYF,TGTGCCTGGACCAGGGACGGAGCCTACGAGCAGTACTTC
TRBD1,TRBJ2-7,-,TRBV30,CAWSTGTGGPSGYF,TGTGCCTGGAGTACCGGGACAGGGGGCCCATCGGGGTACTTC
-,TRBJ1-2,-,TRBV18,CASSPLGSWGGYTF,TGTGCCAGCTCACCACTCGGGAGTTGGGGAGGCTACACCTTC
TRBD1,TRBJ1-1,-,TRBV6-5,CASSSQDRVNTEAFF,TGTGCCAGCAGTTCCCAAGACAGGGTGAACACTGAAGCTTTCTTT
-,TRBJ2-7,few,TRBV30,CAWSLAYEQYF,TGTGCCTGGAGTCTAGCCTACGAGCAGTACTTC
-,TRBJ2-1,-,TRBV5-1,CASSLGQGGEQFF,TGCGCCAGCAGCTTGGGCCAGGGCGGTGAGCAGTTCTTC
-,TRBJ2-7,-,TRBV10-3,CPGVPYEQYF,TGCCCAGGGGTCCCCTACGAGCAGTACTTC
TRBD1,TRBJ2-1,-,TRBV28,CASSLAGTGLGEQFF,TGTGCCAGCAGCCTTGCCGGGACAGGGCTTGGTGAGCAGTTCTTC
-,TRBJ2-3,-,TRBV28,CASSTSVGWGATDTQYF,TGTGCCAGCAGTACATCTGTGGGGTGGGGGGCCACAGATACGCAGTATTTT
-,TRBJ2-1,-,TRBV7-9,CASSTTTVNEQFF,TGTGCCAGCAGCACAACTACAGTCAATGAGCAGTTCTTC
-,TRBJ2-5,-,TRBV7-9,CASSSRVEETQYF,TGTGCCAGCAGCTCGAGGGTCGAGGAGACCCAGTACTTC
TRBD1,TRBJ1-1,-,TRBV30,CAWSWTGEAFF,TGTGCCTGGAGTTGGACAGGGGAAGCTTTCTTT